The clone carrying this TCR beta chain was found a few times. Its target is not known. These data are taken from a study of metastatic and nonmetastatic thyroid tumors. The overall study: The authors compared repertoires across blood and tumor or nodule tissue from malignant and benign thyroid patients.

Study-level findings and limits: A significant increase in TCR beta diversity was reportedly seen in malignant thyroid tumors relative to benign nodules, in blood and tumor.

Before thyroid surgery, none of the patients had received any treatment. V lost 7 bases to trimming and J lost 9 bases, with 16 bases between them. This CDR3 is 13 amino acids long. In germline, CDR1 is LNHDA, CDR2 SQIVND (reference sequence). Authors' analysis steps: The authors used CDR3 differences across clinicopathological groups to build a distant-metastasis classifier for papillary thyroid cancer. MiXCR reprocessed the PCR reads for TCRdb. The V and J calls come from TCRdb's annotation, not from the publication. The sample lists fewer than 15,000 clones, roughly 29% seen once, with roughly 18% in the top ten.

The sequence was collected from a female donor with papillary thyroid cancer or a benign thyroid nodule (not recorded which). Some clones in this sample may be carry-over from other donors' samples. Input material: tumor tissue. The chain links TRBV19 to TRBJ2-1; D gene ambiguous. The CDR3, as DNA: TGTGCCAGTAACCCCGGGCTCCTGGGTGAGCAGTTCTTC. This encodes CASNPGLLGEQFF.